The T cell receptor (beta chain) described here comes from a study of T cell repertoires in cytomegalovirus infection. In germline, CDR1 is SGHTA, CDR2 FQGNSA. This CDR3 has 13 amino acids. V shed 1 base and J shed 5 bases, with 8 bases lying between them. This clonotype was observed at least ten times. Its antigen is still unknown. TCRdb redid the calling of the reads with MiXCR, one entry per CDR3 protein. The data show roughly 350,000 distinct CDR3 sequences, approximately 35% seen once. The chain couples TRBV7-2 to TRBJ1-2, with D perhaps matching TRBD1 (6 bases). This TCR came from a human donor in good health (CMV status not recorded). Some clones in this sample may be carry-over from other donors' samples. Sequenced material: cultured PBMCs, taken from culture after CMV antigen stimulation. The CDR3 region has the DNA TGTGCCAGCAGCTTAGGACAGGAGTATGGCTACACCTTC. It codes for CASSLGQEYGYTF.